These 24 T cell receptor beta chains were all obtained from the same sample, sequenced in a study of monozygotic twins with inflammatory bowel disease. TCRdb derives one entry per CDR3 protein from the 5' RACE reads, leaving out DNA. This table lists a few hundred thousand distinct CDR3 sequences. Sample: blood. The receptors derive from a human donor with ulcerative colitis or Crohn's disease, or a healthy co-twin of an affected twin (not recorded which).

The genes are TRBV6-5 and TRBJ2-1; TCRdb outputs TRBD1, but without DNA this stays unchecked. Germline values: CDR1 MNHEY, CDR2 SVGAGI. This CDR3 region has 14 residues. CDR3 sequence: CASSYDLDRNEQFF.

The chain recombines TRBV6-5 with TRBJ2-1; TCRdb names TRBD2, which stays unverified in the absence of DNA. Germline lookup yields CDR1 MNHEY and CDR2 SVGAGI. This CDR3 has 17 residues. CDR3 amino acids: CASSYGLGTSGRGEQFF.

This chain joins TRBV9 and TRBJ2-7; TCRdb calls TRBD2, which cannot be checked without DNA. This CDR3 contains 16 residues. CDR1 SGDLS and CDR2 YYNGEE come from the germline V gene. CDR3 region: CASSADTSKPVYEQYF.

The gene calls are TRBV19 and TRBJ2-2; the D call of TRBD1 rests on TCRdb alone, since no DNA is present to check it. Germline V gene lookup returns CDR1 LNHDA and CDR2 SQIVND (reference sequence). This CDR3 has 13 residues. The CDR3 loop is CATGTANTGELFF.

J is TRBJ2-4 and V is TRBV11-2; TCRdb's D call of TRBD2 is untestable without DNA. There are 19 residues in the CDR3. In germline, CDR1 is SGHAT, CDR2 FQNNGV. The CDR3 reads CASSLNGGGSDPAKNIQYF.

The rearrangement joins TRBV6-1 to TRBJ2-1; the TCRdb call, TRBD1, lacks DNA for checking. Germline V lookup: CDR1 MNHNS, CDR2 SASEGT. The CDR3 consists of 16 residues. The CDR3 here is CASSIQQGSAYNEQFF.

The gene calls are TRBV27 and TRBJ2-3. The CDR3 contains 12 residues. In germline, CDR1 is MNHEY, CDR2 SMNVEV (reference sequence). The CDR3 is CASSARTDTQYF.

V is TRBV10-3 and J is TRBJ1-2; TCRdb picks TRBD1, but there is no DNA to check that call. The CDR3 has 14 residues. CDR1 is ENHRY and CDR2 is SYGVKD in the germline V gene. The CDR3 here is CAISDLTGNYGYTF.

This chain uses TRBV7-2 with TRBJ2-7. This CDR3 spans 11 amino acids. Per germline, CDR1 SGHTA and CDR2 FQGNSA. The CDR3 loop reads CASSWSDEQYF.

The chain has TRBV7-2 and TRBJ2-5; TCRdb lists TRBD1, though no DNA is available to test this call. The CDR3 spans 16 residues. Germline lookup yields CDR1 SGHTA and CDR2 FQGNSA. Here the CDR3 reads CASSSPGAGTFGTQYF.

This rearrangement joins TRBV5-1 to TRBJ1-1. This CDR3 is 12 amino acids long. Germline V lookup: CDR1 SGHRS, CDR2 YFSETQ. CDR3 residues: CASSFRDTEAFF.

The chain employs TRBV20-1 and TRBJ1-6; absent DNA, TCRdb's TRBD1 call cannot be checked. CDR3 length: 14 residues. CDR1 and CDR2 from the germline V gene are DFQATT and SNEGSKA (reference sequence). The CDR3 loop reads CSAREGTDNSPLHF.

The V and J genes are TRBV13 and TRBJ2-5; TCRdb selects TRBD1, and the lack of DNA leaves this call unchecked. Germline V gives CDR1 PRHDT, CDR2 FYEKMQ (reference sequence). The CDR3 length is 14 residues. CDR3 amino acids: CASSFRTGGETQYF.

V gene TRBV9 combines with J gene TRBJ2-1; the TCRdb D gene call, TRBD2, has no DNA to confirm it. This CDR3 is 15 amino acids long. In germline, CDR1 is SGDLS, CDR2 YYNGEE. The CDR3 loop reads CASSPSAGGYNEQFF. Full variable domain (missing parts from reference TRBV9 and TRBJ2-1): DSGVTQTPKHLITATGQRVTLRCSPRSGDLSVYWYQQSLDQGLQFLIQYYNGEERAKGNILERFSAQQFPDLHSELNLSSLELGDSALYFCASSPSAGGYNEQFFGPGTRLTVL.

The J gene is TRBJ2-5, the V gene TRBV5-4; TCRdb proposes TRBD1, but this gene call is untestable without DNA. The CDR3 is made up of 14 amino acids. CDR1 is SGHNT and CDR2 is YYREEE in the germline V gene (reference sequence). CDR3 amino acids: CASSLLTGQETQYF.

The chain has TRBV5-1 and TRBJ2-1; the D call from TCRdb, TRBD1, cannot be confirmed without DNA. Germline lookup yields CDR1 SGHRS and CDR2 YFSETQ. The CDR3 runs 14 residues. This CDR3 reads CASSRDRGNNEQFF.

The chain carries TRBV7-2 and TRBJ2-3; TCRdb selects TRBD1, and the lack of DNA leaves this call unchecked. CDR1 and CDR2 from the germline V gene are SGHTA and FQGNSA. CDR3 size: 17 residues. CDR3 sequence: CASSLVGRGGGTDTQYF.

The chain uses TRBV7-9 and TRBJ1-3. The CDR3 consists of 14 residues. CDR1 SEHNR and CDR2 FQNEAQ come from the germline V gene (reference sequence). This CDR3 reads CASSLVGTGNTIYF.

The gene calls are TRBV7-7 and TRBJ1-4. The CDR3 spans 15 residues. Germline assignment: CDR1 SSHAT and CDR2 FNYEAQ (reference sequence). CDR3 in amino acids: CASSGDQVRFEKLFF.

The chain has TRBV13 and TRBJ2-7; TCRdb returns TRBD2, unconfirmable since there is no DNA. The length of the CDR3 is 16 residues. Germline CDR1 is PRHDT and CDR2 is FYEKMQ (reference sequence). The CDR3 is CASSPCSGKGSYEQYF.

This rearrangement joins TRBV20-1 to TRBJ2-1; the D call of TRBD1 rests on TCRdb alone, since no DNA is present to check it. Germline loops: CDR1 DFQATT, CDR2 SNEGSKA (reference sequence). The CDR3 spans 13 residues. CDR3 amino acids: CSAGQGNNNEQFF.

The chain joins TRBV11-2 to TRBJ2-1; TCRdb designates TRBD2, a call that cannot be tested without DNA. This CDR3 has 15 residues. CDR1 and CDR2 (germline): SGHAT, FQNNGV. The CDR3 sequence: CASSGTSGGYNEQFF.

This sequence joins TRBV4-3 and TRBJ2-2; TCRdb selects TRBD1, and the lack of DNA leaves this call unchecked. This CDR3 is built from 15 residues. Germline V gene data show CDR1 as LGHNA and CDR2 as YSLEER. CDR3 protein: CASSQVGVGTGELFF.

The rearrangement joins TRBV12-3 or TRBV12-4 to TRBJ1-5; TCRdb designates TRBD1, a call that cannot be tested without DNA. The CDR3 runs 15 residues. CDR3 protein: CASSQTGGNNQPQHF.